These 4 T cell receptor beta chains were all obtained from the same sample, sequenced in a study of radiotherapy plus CTLA-4 blockade in lung cancer. Assay: immunoSEQ multiplex PCR; the TCRdb copy retains only in-frame clones and omits some. In the table there are approximately 37,000 clones, approximately 68% of which are singletons. This sample comprised peripheral blood, obtained from a patient treated with radiotherapy plus ipilimumab. Source of these receptors: a human donor with non-small cell lung cancer who had stable disease on radiotherapy plus ipilimumab.

This clone was seen a few times. The J gene is TRBJ2-1, the V gene TRBV7-9; 9 bases match TRBD2. CDR1 and CDR2 from the germline V gene are SEHNR and FQNEAQ (reference sequence). The junction had 4 bases not matched to a gene; V was cut back by 4 bases and J by 0 bases. The CDR3 extends over 16 amino acids. In DNA form, the CDR3 reads TGTGCCAGCAGCTCGGTGACTAGCGGCTCCTACAATGAGCAGTTCTTC. This encodes CASSSVTSGSYNEQFF.

This clone was observed a handful of times. The chain combines TRBV5-1 with TRBJ2-1; tentatively, D is TRBD2 (6 bases). V lost 1 base, J lost 5 bases, and 16 bases lay in between. The CDR3 is 16 amino acids. CDR1 SGHRS and CDR2 YFSETQ come from the germline V gene. This chain's CDR3 is CASSLRTGGQHNEQFF. CDR3 in DNA: TGCGCCAGCAGCTTGCGAACCGGGGGTCAGCACAATGAGCAGTTCTTC. Combining the CDR3 with reference TRBV5-1 and TRBJ2-1 gives the whole variable domain KAGVTQTPRYLIKTRGQQVTLSCSPISGHRSVSWYQQTPGQGLQFLFEYFSETQRNKGNFPGRFSGRQFSNSRSEMNVSTLELGDSALYLCASSLRTGGQHNEQFFGPGTRLTVL.

The gene calls are TRBV30 and TRBJ1-2; D is undetermined. The CDR3 is made up of 17 amino acids. Germline-derived CDR1 and CDR2 are GTSNPN and SVGIG (reference sequence). Trimming shortened V by 5 bases and J by 1 base, and 23 bases separated the two germline ends. The CDR3 DNA sequence: TGTGCCTGGGGTCGGGAAGTTTACGCGGGGAATAACTATGGCTACACCTTC. As protein: CAWGREVYAGNNYGYTF.

The rearrangement joins TRBV14 to TRBJ2-7; D is ambiguous. Trimming left V 2 bases short and J 7 bases short, with 6 bases between. Per the germline V gene, CDR1 is SGHDN and CDR2 is FVKESK. The CDR3 runs 11 residues. CDR3 loop: CASSQRGEQYF. CDR3 DNA sequence: TGTGCCAGCAGCCAACGAGGTGAGCAGTACTTC.